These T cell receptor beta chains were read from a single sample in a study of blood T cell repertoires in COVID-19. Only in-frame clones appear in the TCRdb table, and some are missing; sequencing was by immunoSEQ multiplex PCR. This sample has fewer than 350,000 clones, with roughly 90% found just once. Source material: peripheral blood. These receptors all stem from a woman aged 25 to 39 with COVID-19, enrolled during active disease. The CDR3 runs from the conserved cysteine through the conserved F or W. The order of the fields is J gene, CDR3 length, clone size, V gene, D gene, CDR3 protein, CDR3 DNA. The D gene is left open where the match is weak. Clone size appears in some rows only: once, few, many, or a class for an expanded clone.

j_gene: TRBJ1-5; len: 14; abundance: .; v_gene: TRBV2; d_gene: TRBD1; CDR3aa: CASSEVRGVQPQHF; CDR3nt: TGTGCCAGCAGTGAAGTCAGGGGGGTGCAGCCCCAGCATTTT
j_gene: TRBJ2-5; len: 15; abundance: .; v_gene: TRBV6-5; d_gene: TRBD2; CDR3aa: CASSTGLVGLETQYF; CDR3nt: TGTGCCAGCAGCACGGGACTAGTGGGACTAGAGACCCAGTACTTC
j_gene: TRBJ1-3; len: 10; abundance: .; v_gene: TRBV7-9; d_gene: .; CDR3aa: CASASRSIYF; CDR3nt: TGTGCCAGCGCCTCTAGGTCCATATATTTT
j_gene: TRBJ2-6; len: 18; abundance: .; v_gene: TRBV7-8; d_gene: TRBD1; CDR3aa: CASSQPGQGAGGANVLTF; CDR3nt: TGTGCCAGCAGCCAGCCGGGACAGGGCGCTGGAGGGGCCAACGTCCTGACTTTC
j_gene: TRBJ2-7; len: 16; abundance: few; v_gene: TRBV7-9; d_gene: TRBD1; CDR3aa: CASSPIQPGQGYEQYF; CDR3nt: TGTGCCAGCAGCCCCATTCAGCCGGGACAGGGTTACGAGCAGTACTTC
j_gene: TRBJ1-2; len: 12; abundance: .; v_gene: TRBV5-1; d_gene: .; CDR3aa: CASSPDSYGYTF; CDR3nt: TGCGCCAGCAGCCCAGATTCTTATGGCTACACCTTC
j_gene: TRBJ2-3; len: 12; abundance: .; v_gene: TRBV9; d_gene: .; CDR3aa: CASSVAGDTQYF; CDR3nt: TGTGCCAGCAGCGTAGCGGGAGATACGCAGTATTTT
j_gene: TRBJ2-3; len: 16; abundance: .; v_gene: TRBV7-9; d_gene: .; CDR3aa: CASSPGVRRTTDTQYF; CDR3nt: TGTGCCAGCAGCCCGGGGGTTCGGAGGACCACAGATACGCAGTATTTT
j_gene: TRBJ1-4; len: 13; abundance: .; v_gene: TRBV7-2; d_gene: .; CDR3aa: CASSRYRDEKLFF; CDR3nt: TGTGCCAGCAGCCGATACAGGGATGAAAAACTGTTTTTT
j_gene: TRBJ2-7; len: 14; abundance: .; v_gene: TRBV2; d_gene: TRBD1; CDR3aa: CASRPGTGGNEQYF; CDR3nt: TGTGCCAGCAGACCCGGGACAGGGGGCAACGAGCAGTACTTC
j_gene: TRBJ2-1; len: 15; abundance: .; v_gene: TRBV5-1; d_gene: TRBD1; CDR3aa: CASSAYRGSYNEQFF; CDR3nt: TGCGCCAGCAGCGCCTACAGGGGCTCCTACAATGAGCAGTTCTTC
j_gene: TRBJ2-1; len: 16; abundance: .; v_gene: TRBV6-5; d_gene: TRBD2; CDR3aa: CASSYSPGGGYNEQFF; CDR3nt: TGTGCCAGCAGTTACTCGCCAGGCGGGGGCTACAATGAGCAGTTCTTC
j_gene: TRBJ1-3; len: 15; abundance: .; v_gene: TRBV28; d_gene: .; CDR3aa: CASSYLPSSGNTIYF; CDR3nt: TGTGCCAGCAGTTATCTGCCGAGCTCTGGAAACACCATATATTTT
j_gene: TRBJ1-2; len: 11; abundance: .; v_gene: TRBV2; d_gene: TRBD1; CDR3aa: CASTTGDGYTF; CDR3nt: TGTGCCAGCACTACAGGGGACGGCTACACCTTC
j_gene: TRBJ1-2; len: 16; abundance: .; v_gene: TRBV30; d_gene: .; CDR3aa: CAWSVRRYGWSYGYTF; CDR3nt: TGTGCCTGGAGTGTGAGACGATACGGATGGAGCTATGGCTACACCTTC
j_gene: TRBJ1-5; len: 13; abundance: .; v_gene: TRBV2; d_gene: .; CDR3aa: CASSPPVDQPQHF; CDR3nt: TGTGCCAGCAGCCCGCCAGTGGATCAGCCCCAGCATTTT
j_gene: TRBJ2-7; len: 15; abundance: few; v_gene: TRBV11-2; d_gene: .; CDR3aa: CASSLGGSGFYEQYF; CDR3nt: TGTGCCAGCAGCTTAGGTGGCAGTGGCTTCTACGAGCAGTACTTC
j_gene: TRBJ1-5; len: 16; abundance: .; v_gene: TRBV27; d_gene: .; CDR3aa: CASSLSAGFSNQPQHF; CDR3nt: TGTGCCAGCAGTTTATCCGCAGGGTTCAGCAATCAGCCCCAGCATTTT
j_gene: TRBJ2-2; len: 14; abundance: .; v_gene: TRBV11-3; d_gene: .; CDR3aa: CASSLGAGAGELFF; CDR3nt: TGTGCCAGCAGCTTAGGAGCCGGGGCCGGGGAGCTGTTTTTT
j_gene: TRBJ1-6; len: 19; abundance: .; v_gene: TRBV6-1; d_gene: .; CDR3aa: CASSEVAVFGGWYNSPLHF; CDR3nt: TGTGCCAGCAGTGAAGTGGCAGTTTTTGGGGGCTGGTATAATTCACCCCTCCACTTT
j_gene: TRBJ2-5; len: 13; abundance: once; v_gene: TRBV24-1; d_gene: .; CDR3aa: CATSGGSQETQYF; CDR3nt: TGTGCCACCAGTGGAGGCAGCCAAGAGACCCAGTACTTC
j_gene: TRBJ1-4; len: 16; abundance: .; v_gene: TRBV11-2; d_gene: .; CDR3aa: CASSSPRGSIGEKLFF; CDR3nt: TGTGCCAGCAGCTCCCCCCGAGGGAGCATAGGGGAAAAACTGTTTTTT
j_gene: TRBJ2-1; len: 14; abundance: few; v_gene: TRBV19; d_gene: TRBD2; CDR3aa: CASSSTGTTNEQFF; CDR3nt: TGTGCCAGTAGTTCAACCGGGACTACCAATGAGCAGTTCTTC
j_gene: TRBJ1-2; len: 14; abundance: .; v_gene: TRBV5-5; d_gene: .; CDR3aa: CASSLDTANYGYTF; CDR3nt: TGTGCCAGCAGCCTTGACACGGCTAACTATGGCTACACCTTC
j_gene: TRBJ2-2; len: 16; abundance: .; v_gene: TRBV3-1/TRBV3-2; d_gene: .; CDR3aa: CASSLSPDLNTGELFF; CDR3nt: TGTGCCAGCAGCCTTTCACCCGACTTGAACACCGGGGAGCTGTTTTTT
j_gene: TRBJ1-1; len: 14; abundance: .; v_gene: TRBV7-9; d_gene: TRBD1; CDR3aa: CASSTRTGYTEAFF; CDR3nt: TGTGCCAGCAGCACCCGGACAGGGTACACTGAAGCTTTCTTT
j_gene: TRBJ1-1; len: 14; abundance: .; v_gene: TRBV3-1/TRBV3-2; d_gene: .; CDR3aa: CASSQDGANTEAFF; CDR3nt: TGTGCCAGCAGCCAAGATGGGGCGAACACTGAAGCTTTCTTT
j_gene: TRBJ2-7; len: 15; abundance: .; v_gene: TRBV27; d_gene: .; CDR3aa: CASSLSGRGRYEQYF; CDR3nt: TGTGCCAGCAGTTTATCAGGCAGGGGGAGGTACGAGCAGTACTTC
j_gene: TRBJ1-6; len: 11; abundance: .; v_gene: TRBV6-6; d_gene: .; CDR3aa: CASSYAAPLHF; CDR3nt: TGTGCCAGCAGTTACGCAGCACCCCTCCACTTT
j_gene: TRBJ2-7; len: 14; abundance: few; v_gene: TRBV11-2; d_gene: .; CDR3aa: CASSLEPGLGEQYF; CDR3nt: TGTGCCAGCAGCTTAGAGCCAGGGCTGGGCGAGCAGTACTTC
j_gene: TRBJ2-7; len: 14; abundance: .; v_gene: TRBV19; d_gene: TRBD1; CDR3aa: CASSLRDRVYEQYF; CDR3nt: TGTGCCAGTAGTCTCCGGGACAGGGTTTACGAGCAGTACTTC
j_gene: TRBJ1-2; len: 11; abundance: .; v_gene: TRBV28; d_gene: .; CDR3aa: CASSFVYGYTF; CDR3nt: TGTGCCAGCAGTTTTGTATATGGCTACACCTTC
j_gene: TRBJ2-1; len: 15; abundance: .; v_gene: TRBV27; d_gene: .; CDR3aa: CASSFEVSSYNEQFF; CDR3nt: TGTGCCAGCAGTTTTGAGGTTAGCTCCTACAATGAGCAGTTCTTC
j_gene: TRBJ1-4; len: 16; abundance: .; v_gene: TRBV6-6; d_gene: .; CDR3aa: CASSTPTVEVGEKLFF; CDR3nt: TGTGCCAGCAGTACCCCGACTGTGGAGGTCGGTGAAAAACTGTTTTTT
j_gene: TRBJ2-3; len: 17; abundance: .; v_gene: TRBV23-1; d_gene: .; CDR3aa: CASSQAGLFTSTDTQYF; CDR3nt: TGCGCCAGCAGTCAAGCCGGACTTTTCACTAGCACAGATACGCAGTATTTT
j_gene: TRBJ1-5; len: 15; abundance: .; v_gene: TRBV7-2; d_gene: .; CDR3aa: CASSLGGGGNQPQHF; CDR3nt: TGTGCCAGCAGCTTAGGGGGGGGCGGCAATCAGCCCCAGCATTTT
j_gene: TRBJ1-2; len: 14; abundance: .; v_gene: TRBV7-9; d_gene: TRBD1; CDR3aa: CASSPQQGLDGYTF; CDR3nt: TGTGCCAGCAGCCCGCAACAGGGGCTTGATGGCTACACCTTC
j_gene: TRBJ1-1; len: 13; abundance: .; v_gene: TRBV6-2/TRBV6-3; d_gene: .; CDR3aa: CASSYLEGTEAFF; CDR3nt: TGTGCCAGCAGTTACCTGGAGGGTACTGAAGCTTTCTTT
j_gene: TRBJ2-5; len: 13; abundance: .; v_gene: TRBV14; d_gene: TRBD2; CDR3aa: CASRLAGGPTQYF; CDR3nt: TGTGCCAGCAGACTAGCGGGGGGGCCTACCCAGTACTTC
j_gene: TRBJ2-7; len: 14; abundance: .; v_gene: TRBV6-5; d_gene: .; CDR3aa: CATNLPMGSGEQYF; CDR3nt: TGTGCCACGAACCTCCCCATGGGAAGCGGCGAGCAGTACTTC
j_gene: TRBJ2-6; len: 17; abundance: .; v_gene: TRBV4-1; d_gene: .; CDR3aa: CASSQARRSSGANVLTF; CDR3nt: TGCGCCAGCAGCCAAGCTCGCCGGAGCTCTGGGGCCAACGTCCTGACTTTC
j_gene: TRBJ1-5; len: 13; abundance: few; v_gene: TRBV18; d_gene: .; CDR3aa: CASSPPGGGPQHF; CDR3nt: TGTGCCAGCTCACCACCGGGGGGTGGGCCCCAGCATTTT
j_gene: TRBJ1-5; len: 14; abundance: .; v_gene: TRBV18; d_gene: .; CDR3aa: CASSNGRLGQPQHF; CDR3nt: TGTGCCAGCTCAAACGGCAGGTTAGGTCAGCCCCAGCATTTT
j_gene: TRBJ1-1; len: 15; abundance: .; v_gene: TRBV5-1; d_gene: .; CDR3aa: CASSLVGRGNTEAFF; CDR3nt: TGCGCCAGCAGCTTGGTTGGCAGGGGGAACACTGAAGCTTTCTTT
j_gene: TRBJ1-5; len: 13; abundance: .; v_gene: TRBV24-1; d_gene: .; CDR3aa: CATSASGSQPQHF; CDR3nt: TGTGCCACCAGTGCTTCAGGTTCCCAGCCCCAGCATTTT